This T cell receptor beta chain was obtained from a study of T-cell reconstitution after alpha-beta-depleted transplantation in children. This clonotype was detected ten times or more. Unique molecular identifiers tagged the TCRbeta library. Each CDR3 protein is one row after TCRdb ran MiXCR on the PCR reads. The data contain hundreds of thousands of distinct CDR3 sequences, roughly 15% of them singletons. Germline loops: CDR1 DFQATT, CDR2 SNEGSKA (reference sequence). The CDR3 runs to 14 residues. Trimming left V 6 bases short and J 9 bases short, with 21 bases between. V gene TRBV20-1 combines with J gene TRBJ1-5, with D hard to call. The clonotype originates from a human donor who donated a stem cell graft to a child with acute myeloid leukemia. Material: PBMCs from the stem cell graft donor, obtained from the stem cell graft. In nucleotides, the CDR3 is TGCAGTGCCACACCGACAAAGTCCCTTGGGCCCCAGCATTTT. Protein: CSATPTKSLGPQHF.